The sequence of this T cell receptor beta chain was determined in a study of shared clonotypes between healthy human individuals. Trimming cost V 4 bases and J 6 bases; bases outside gene matches: 4. This CDR3 comprises 14 residues. The germline gives CDR1 SGHDN, CDR2 FVKESK. Some 27,000 T cell genomes, or roughly 200 ng DNA, went into the sorted-subset replicate PCRs. Measured with immunoSEQ multiplex PCR; TCRdb has only the in-frame clones, and not every one. There are around 700,000 clones in the sample; around 67% occur only once, and 1.5% to 2% lies in the top ten. This sequence was found in a woman aged 25-40 years in good health. The specimen was memory CD4+ T cells sorted from blood. Described subset: CD45RA-negative fraction. V and J are TRBV14 and TRBJ2-1; the match to TRBD2 covers 9 bases. The CDR3 bases are TGTGCCAGCAGCCCCCGACTAGCGGTCAATGAGCAGTTCTTC. Translating it yields CASSPRLAVNEQFF.